The next 20 T cell receptor beta chains were all read from a single sample in a study of T cell responses to AZD1222 COVID-19 vaccine. Measured with immunoSEQ multiplex PCR; TCRdb has only the in-frame clones, and not every one. This table holds approximately 120,000 clones, 80% to 95% found once. The sequences come from peripheral blood, collected on day 0 of AZD1222 vaccination. Receptors were obtained from an adult in good health.

The chain recombines TRBV30 with TRBJ1-1; D is uncertain. V lost 2 bases and J lost 2, with 18 bases in between. The length of the CDR3 is 16 residues. Germline CDR1 is GTSNPN and CDR2 is SVGIG (reference sequence). CDR3 amino acids: CAWSSPRSWKNTEAFF. The CDR3, as DNA: TGTGCCTGGAGTTCCCCCCGGAGCTGGAAAAACACTGAAGCTTTCTTT.

The rearrangement uses TRBV28 and TRBJ2-7; TRBD1 is a possible D gene (5 bases). Germline CDR1 is MDHEN and CDR2 is SYDVKM. Trimming shortened V by 4 bases and J by 3 bases, and 25 bases separated the two germline ends. CDR3 length: 18 residues. CDR3 region: CASSSPGGQGTEFYEQYF. The CDR3 nucleotides are TGTGCCAGCAGTTCCCCCGGCGGACAAGGAACTGAATTCTACGAGCAGTACTTC. Together with reference TRBV28 and TRBJ2-7, the CDR3 gives the full variable domain: DVKVTQSSRYLVKRTGEKVFLECVQDMDHENMFWYRQDPGLGLRLIYFSYDVKMKEKGDIPEGYSVSREKKERFSLILESASTNQTSMYLCASSSPGGQGTEFYEQYFGPGTRLTVT.

V is TRBV6-5 and J is TRBJ2-6; no clear D. The CDR3 is 13 residues long. Per germline, CDR1 MNHEY and CDR2 SVGAGI. V was pared by 11 bases and J by 2 bases, with 10 bases between. CDR3 protein: CAARLAGANVLTF. The CDR3 nucleotides are TGTGCCGCCCGGTTAGCTGGGGCCAACGTCCTGACTTTC.

The J gene is TRBJ1-2, the V gene TRBV28; the D gene is possibly TRBD1 (6 bases). The CDR3 runs to 14 residues. V lost 5 bases and J lost 3, with 13 bases in between. Germline V gives CDR1 MDHEN, CDR2 SYDVKM. CDR3 loop: CASSATTGHYGYTF. CDR3 DNA: TGTGCCAGCAGTGCCACGACAGGCCACTATGGCTACACCTTC.

The chain carries TRBV4-3 and TRBJ2-3, with TRBD1 identical over 8 bases. The CDR3 loop spans 16 amino acids. Germline V gives CDR1 LGHNA, CDR2 YSLEER. The trim removed 0 bases at V and 4 bases at J, leaving 6 bases unmatched. CDR3 sequence reads: CASSQDDRGEADTQYF. CDR3 nucleotides: TGCGCCAGCAGCCAAGATGACAGGGGAGAAGCAGATACGCAGTATTTT.

This sequence joins TRBV3-1 (or the pseudogene TRBV3-2) and TRBJ2-6, with D possibly being TRBD2 (5 bases). Germline V lookup: CDR1 LGHDT, CDR2 YNNKEL (reference sequence). V shed 3 bases and J shed 0 bases, with 15 bases lying between them. The CDR3 extends over 18 amino acids. CDR3: CASSQGLATDSGANVLTF. In DNA, the CDR3 is TGTGCCAGCAGCCAGGGCCTAGCCACCGACTCTGGGGCCAACGTCCTGACTTTC.

The rearrangement joins TRBV9 to TRBJ2-2, with 7 positions matching TRBD2. The CDR3 runs 16 residues. Germline CDR1 and CDR2: SGDLS and YYNGEE. V lost 1 base to trimming and J lost 1 base; unmatched junction nucleotides: 4. CDR3 nucleotide sequence: TGTGCCAGCAGCGTACGGGACTACCTGAACACCGGGGAGCTGTTTTTT. Translation gives CASSVRDYLNTGELFF.

V usage is TRBV10-1 and J usage is TRBJ2-5; 12 bases are a match to TRBD2. With 6 bases clipped from V and 3 bases from J, the junction kept 5 bases outside the gene matches. The CDR3 is 15 residues long. Per the germline V gene, CDR1 is WNHNN and CDR2 is SYGVQD (reference sequence). The CDR3 sequence is CASSYGLAGKETQYF. CDR3 nucleotide sequence: TGCGCCAGCAGCTATGGACTAGCGGGAAAAGAGACCCAGTACTTC.

The chain carries TRBV7-2 and TRBJ2-1; D not resolved. Trimming removed 0 bases at V and 0 bases at J, with 21 bases between. The germline V gene encodes CDR1 SGHTA and CDR2 FQGNSA. The length of the CDR3 is 20 residues. CDR3 DNA sequence: TGTGCCAGCAGCTTAGCAGAGCCGATTAATTGGAAGCACTCCTACAATGAGCAGTTCTTC. Its protein product is CASSLAEPINWKHSYNEQFF.

As to this clone: Different DNA sequences within this sample yield the same CDR3. V gene TRBV30 combines with J gene TRBJ1-2, with D uncertain. The CDR3 is 12 amino acids. The V gene lost 1 base and the J gene lost 2 bases, with 5 bases spanning the gap. Germline V CDR1 and CDR2: GTSNPN, SVGIG (reference sequence). The CDR3 spells CAWSGGNYGYTF. CDR3 in DNA: TGTGCCTGGAGTGGAGGGAACTATGGCTACACCTTC.

The rearrangement links TRBV7-8 to TRBJ2-1; 11 bases fit TRBD2. V dropped 1 base and J dropped 8; count of bases not matched to a gene: 10. This CDR3 comprises 17 residues. In germline, CDR1 is SGHVS, CDR2 FQNEAQ. CDR3 in amino acids: CASSLGTSGPRTDEQFF. In DNA, the CDR3 is TGTGCCAGCAGCTTAGGGACTAGCGGGCCTCGGACGGATGAGCAGTTCTTC.

The chain recombines TRBV6-5 with TRBJ2-1; 11 positions match TRBD2. The CDR3 is 15 amino acids. Trimming took 2 bases from V and 8 from J; bases not matched to a gene: 5. The germline CDR1 and CDR2 sequences are MNHEY and SVGAGI. DNA for the CDR3: TGTGCCAGCAGTTACCTAGCGGGAGGCTCATATGAGCAGTTCTTC. Residues: CASSYLAGGSYEQFF.

The CDR3 is CASSLVDGLNQPQHF. Here the CDR3 DNA reads TGTGCCAGCAGCTTAGTAGACGGACTCAATCAGCCCCAGCATTTT. The chain links TRBV7-2 to TRBJ1-5; D ambiguous. Germline V gene lookup returns CDR1 SGHTA and CDR2 FQGNSA. This CDR3 comprises 15 residues. V lost 1 base to trimming and J lost 3 bases, with 10 bases between them. The variable domain in full, completed from reference TRBV7-2 and TRBJ1-5, reads GAGVSQSPSNKVTEKGKDVELRCDPISGHTALYWYRQSLGQGLEFLIYFQGNSAPDKSGLPSDRFSAERTGGSVSTLTIQRTQQEDSAVYLCASSLVDGLNQPQHFGDGTRLSIL.

The chain uses TRBV4-3 and TRBJ2-1; perhaps TRBD2 as D (6 bases). CDR3 size: 17 residues. Trimming pared 1 base from V and 0 bases from J, leaving 13 bases between. Per the germline V gene, CDR1 is LGHNA and CDR2 is YSLEER. The CDR3 DNA sequence: TGCGCCAGCAGCCAAGTGACCTCGGGACTCTCCTACAATGAGCAGTTCTTC. Protein sequence: CASSQVTSGLSYNEQFF.

This clone was found once. The chain employs TRBV28 and TRBJ1-1, with 7 bases aligning to TRBD1. V lost 6 bases, J lost 5 bases, and 6 bases stayed unmatched. The CDR3 spans 13 residues. The V gene's germline CDR1 is MDHEN and CDR2 SYDVKM. CDR3 sequence (DNA): TGTGCCAGCAGACAGGGGCAGGAAACTGAAGCTTTCTTT. This encodes CASRQGQETEAFF.

This clone was recorded once. The gene calls are TRBV12-3 or TRBV12-4 and TRBJ2-2; maybe TRBD2 (5 bases). Deletions cut 6 bases from V and 5 bases from J, with 10 bases between. The CDR3 totals 13 residues. The CDR3 spells CASSRDWTGELFF. DNA for the CDR3: TGTGCCAGCAGCCGGGATTGGACCGGGGAGCTGTTTTTT.

This rearrangement joins TRBV19 to TRBJ2-7, with 8 positions matching TRBD2. Germline V gene lookup returns CDR1 LNHDA and CDR2 SQIVND (reference sequence). The V gene end was trimmed by 6 bases and the J gene end by 5 bases; junction bases not matched to a gene: 9. The CDR3 is 14 residues long. In nucleotides, the CDR3 is TGTGCCAGTAGGTTAGCGGGGTCCACCCACGAGCAGTACTTC. Protein product: CASRLAGSTHEQYF. The complete variable domain, with remaining parts taken from reference TRBV19 and TRBJ2-7, reads DGGITQSPKYLFRKEGQNVTLSCEQNLNHDAMYWYRQDPGQGLRLIYYSQIVNDFQKGDIAEGYSVSREKKESFPLTVTSAQKNPTAFYLCASRLAGSTHEQYFGPGTRLTVT.

The chain carries TRBV3-1 (or the pseudogene TRBV3-2) and TRBJ1-5, with D unclear. V dropped 0 bases and J dropped 3 bases, with 12 bases sitting between them. Germline assignment: CDR1 LGHDT and CDR2 YNNKEL (reference sequence). The CDR3 is 16 amino acids. The CDR3 DNA sequence: TGTGCCAGCAGCCAAGATCAACCCCAGGTCAATCAGCCCCAGCATTTT. Protein sequence: CASSQDQPQVNQPQHF.

J is TRBJ2-2 and V is TRBV9; D remains ambiguous. Germline V gives CDR1 SGDLS, CDR2 YYNGEE. Between the trimmed V and J ends, which lost 0 bases and 4 bases, there was a span of 7 bases. The CDR3 length is 14 residues. The DNA for the CDR3 is TGTGCCAGCAGCGTAGAACCCTCCACCGGGGAGCTGTTTTTT. Translating gives CASSVEPSTGELFF.

This chain links TRBV25-1 with TRBJ2-2; possible D gene TRBD2, 5 bases. Per germline, CDR1 MGHDK and CDR2 SYGVNS. Deletions cut 6 bases from V and 4 bases from J, with 12 bases between. The length of the CDR3 is 14 residues. For the CDR3, the DNA is TGTGCCAGCAGCGGGATTCCTGGCACCGGGGAGCTGTTTTTT. This translates into CASSGIPGTGELFF.